These 20 T cell receptor beta chains came from one sample sequenced in a study of CD8 T cells in Susac syndrome. The RNA input was about 0.5 to 1 ug, and it was reverse transcribed with random hexamers. One entry per CDR3 protein, called by TCRdb with MiXCR from the immunoSEQ multiplex PCR reads. There are 330,000 or so distinct CDR3 sequences in the sample; approximately 85% occur only once, and around 0.2% lies in the top ten. The source material was CD8+ T cells from PBMCs. All receptors derive from a human donor with multiple sclerosis.

The V gene is TRBV5-6, the J gene TRBJ1-2; D gene ambiguous. V shed 0 bases and J shed 4 bases, with 13 bases lying between them. The germline V gene has CDR1 SGHDT and CDR2 YYEEEE. CDR3 length: 15 residues. CDR3 region: CASSLVGRLPYGYTF. The CDR3 DNA is TGTGCCAGCAGCTTGGTGGGCAGGCTCCCCTATGGCTACACCTTC.

The chain couples TRBV27 to TRBJ2-7, with D unresolved. V was clipped by 6 bases and J by 2 bases, with 17 bases between them. Germline V gives CDR1 MNHEY, CDR2 SMNVEV (reference sequence). The CDR3 covers 15 residues. Here the CDR3 reads CASSHNGPLPYEQYF. CDR3 DNA: TGTGCCAGCAGCCACAACGGGCCCCTTCCCTACGAGCAGTACTTC.

This clonotype occurred once. The V and J genes are TRBV27 and TRBJ2-1; 10 bases are shared with TRBD2. Germline assignment: CDR1 MNHEY and CDR2 SMNVEV (reference sequence). V dropped 5 bases and J dropped 8; count of bases not matched to a gene: 9. The CDR3 sequence is 15 residues long. CDR3 in amino acids: CASSPKREGLDEQFF. The CDR3 region has the DNA TGTGCCAGCAGTCCCAAGCGGGAGGGCCTCGATGAGCAGTTCTTC.

This clonotype was seen only a few times. This chain links TRBV19 with TRBJ2-1; unclear D gene. This CDR3 region has 14 residues. Germline lookup yields CDR1 LNHDA and CDR2 SQIVND (reference sequence). Trimming removed 5 bases from V and 0 bases from J, with 8 bases in between. The CDR3 reads CASSPSSSYNEQFF. In DNA form, the CDR3 reads TGTGCCAGTAGTCCCTCAAGCTCCTACAATGAGCAGTTCTTC.

The CDR3 DNA reads as TGTGCCAGCAGTTTACCGGGTTCCGGGGACGAGCAGTACTTC. It encodes CASSLPGSGDEQYF. The chain combines TRBV28 with TRBJ2-7; a weak D match, TRBD2 (5 bases). Germline values: CDR1 MDHEN, CDR2 SYDVKM. V lost 2 bases and J 5 bases, leaving 13 bases between the germline ends. The CDR3 consists of 14 residues.

The chain employs TRBV7-2 and TRBJ1-1; D perhaps matches TRBD1 (5 bases). This CDR3 is built from 14 residues. Germline V gene sequence: CDR1 SGHTA, CDR2 FQGNSA. Trimming took off 4 bases at V and 0 bases at J, with 9 bases between the two ends. CDR3 amino acids: CASSSTGLNTEAFF. The CDR3 nucleotides read TGTGCCAGCAGCTCAACAGGACTGAACACTGAAGCTTTCTTT.

This rearrangement joins TRBV5-6 to TRBJ2-1, with TRBD1 matching 8 bases. Germline CDR1 reads SGHDT; CDR2 reads YYEEEE. V lost 3 bases, J lost 2 bases, and 7 bases stayed unmatched. The CDR3 has 16 amino acids. The CDR3 region is CASSWDRMSTYNEQFF. CDR3 in DNA: TGTGCCAGCAGCTGGGACAGGATGTCCACCTACAATGAGCAGTTCTTC. The variable domain in full, with the rest retrieved from reference TRBV5-6 and TRBJ2-1, is DAGVTQSPTHLIKTRGQQVTLRCSPKSGHDTVSWYQQALGQGPQFIFQYYEEEERQRGNFPDRFSGHQFPNYSSELNVNALLLGDSALYLCASSWDRMSTYNEQFFGPGTRLTVL.

This sequence joins TRBV29-1 and TRBJ2-7; no clear D gene. The germline CDR1 and CDR2 sequences are SQVTM and ANQGSEA. V lost 0 bases and J 2 bases, leaving 14 bases between the germline ends. CDR3 size: 15 residues. The CDR3: CSVEDERSQTYEQYF. The CDR3 nucleotides read TGCAGCGTTGAAGATGAAAGGTCCCAGACCTACGAGCAGTACTTC.

This chain joins TRBV24-1 and TRBJ2-7; D remains unclear. Trimming shortened V by 3 bases and J by 7 bases, and 21 bases separated the two germline ends. Germline-derived CDR1 and CDR2 are KGHDR and SFDVKD. This CDR3 comprises 16 residues. The CDR3 reads CATSDPKVTTPEEQYF. Here the CDR3 DNA reads TGTGCCACCAGTGATCCTAAGGTCACGACGCCGGAGGAGCAGTACTTC.

This sequence joins TRBV6-6 and TRBJ2-1; 9 positions agree with TRBD2. J gave up 7 bases and V 8 bases, and 9 bases lay outside the gene matches. Per germline, CDR1 MNHNY and CDR2 SVGAGI (reference sequence). The CDR3 is 14 amino acids. The CDR3 DNA reads TGTGCCAGCGGTGGTAGCGGGAGTAGGAATGAGCAGTTCTTC. This sequence encodes CASGGSGSRNEQFF.

The chain uses TRBV9 and TRBJ2-1; D is perhaps TRBD2 (5 bases). Per germline, CDR1 SGDLS and CDR2 YYNGEE. This CDR3 spans 16 amino acids. Trimming took off 0 bases at V and 1 base at J, with 11 bases between the two ends. CDR3 sequence reads: CASSVGIARSYNEQFF. Written as DNA, the CDR3 is TGTGCCAGCAGCGTAGGAATAGCGAGATCCTACAATGAGCAGTTCTTC. Full variable domain (rest looked up from reference TRBV9 and TRBJ2-1): DSGVTQTPKHLITATGQRVTLRCSPRSGDLSVYWYQQSLDQGLQFLIQYYNGEERAKGNILERFSAQQFPDLHSELNLSSLELGDSALYFCASSVGIARSYNEQFFGPGTRLTVL.

The rearrangement joins TRBV6-2 or TRBV6-3 to TRBJ2-2; maybe TRBD2 (6 bases). This CDR3 has 15 residues. Per the germline V gene, CDR1 is MNHEY and CDR2 is SVGEGT. V was trimmed by 11 bases and J by 3 bases, leaving 19 bases between them. CDR3 nucleotide sequence: TGTGCCGATCCTCGGAGGGGAAGGTACACCGGGGAGCTGTTTTTT. Amino acids: CADPRRGRYTGELFF.

The genes are TRBV28 and TRBJ2-1, with TRBD1 as a possible D gene (5 bases). The ends were cut back, 3 bases at V and 8 bases at J, with 11 bases in the middle. The CDR3 contains 13 residues. From germline, CDR1 is MDHEN and CDR2 SYDVKM. For the CDR3, the DNA is TGTGCCAGCAGTTTTTGGCAGGGCGATGAGCAGTTCTTC. Translation: CASSFWQGDEQFF.

The J gene is TRBJ2-7, the V gene TRBV29-1; 7 nucleotides align to TRBD1. The CDR3 runs 13 residues. Germline assignment: CDR1 SQVTM and CDR2 ANQGSEA. V gave up 7 bases and J gave up 2 bases; unmatched junction bases: 8. CDR3 bases: TGCAGCGCATCACAGGGGAATACCTACGAGCAGTACTTC. Translation: CSASQGNTYEQYF.

The J gene is TRBJ1-2, the V gene TRBV7-9; D unresolved. Germline CDR1 reads SEHNR; CDR2 reads FQNEAQ (reference sequence). V was shortened by 1 base and J by 4 bases, with 13 bases between the two germline ends. The CDR3 is made up of 15 amino acids. CDR3 sequence reads: CASSLGESGPYGYTF. For the CDR3, the DNA is TGTGCCAGCAGCTTAGGGGAGTCAGGCCCCTATGGCTACACCTTC.

This clonotype was seen only a few times. The gene calls are TRBV5-1 and TRBJ2-3; D is undetermined. The CDR3 sequence is 13 residues long. Trimming shortened V by 3 bases and J by 2 bases, and 7 bases separated the two germline ends. Germline V CDR1 and CDR2: SGHRS, YFSETQ. In DNA form, the CDR3 reads TGCGCCAGCAGCTATGGGCCCACAGATACGCAGTATTTT. It encodes CASSYGPTDTQYF.

The chain recombines TRBV28 with TRBJ2-3; 13 bases fit TRBD2. J gave up 2 bases and V 3 bases, and 5 bases lay outside the gene matches. The CDR3 extends over 17 amino acids. Germline lookup yields CDR1 MDHEN and CDR2 SYDVKM. CDR3 nucleotide sequence: TGTGCCAGCAGTTTCGGGACTAGCGGGAACCCCACAGATACGCAGTATTTT. Translating gives CASSFGTSGNPTDTQYF. Using reference TRBV28 and TRBJ2-3 for the parts outside the CDR3, the full variable domain is DVKVTQSSRYLVKRTGEKVFLECVQDMDHENMFWYRQDPGLGLRLIYFSYDVKMKEKGDIPEGYSVSREKKERFSLILESASTNQTSMYLCASSFGTSGNPTDTQYFGPGTRLTVL.

The V and J genes are TRBV12-3 or TRBV12-4 and TRBJ2-1; 9 bases line up with TRBD1. Trimming took 3 bases from V and 7 from J; bases not matched to a gene: 13. CDR3 length equals 17 residues. As DNA, the CDR3 is TGTGCCAGCAGTTTCCCCCTTCCGGGACAGGGATCTAATGAGCAGTTCTTC. This gives the protein CASSFPLPGQGSNEQFF.

The rearrangement links TRBV7-9 to TRBJ1-5; maybe TRBD1 (6 bases). Trimming left V 5 bases short and J 4 bases short, with 18 bases between. This CDR3 has 16 residues. Germline V gene sequence: CDR1 SEHNR, CDR2 FQNEAQ (reference sequence). The CDR3 spells CASSTTGKWGNQPQHF. For the CDR3, the DNA is TGTGCCAGCAGCACTACAGGGAAGTGGGGTAATCAGCCCCAGCATTTT. The full variable domain, in which reference TRBV7-9 and TRBJ1-5 provide the parts outside the CDR3, is DTGVSQNPRHKITKRGQNVTFRCDPISEHNRLYWYRQTLGQGPEFLTYFQNEAQLEKSRLLSDRFSAERPKGSFSTLEIQRTEQGDSAMYLCASSTTGKWGNQPQHFGDGTRLSIL.

This clonotype appeared a single time. The chain is built from TRBV6-8 and TRBJ2-7; D gene uncertain. Germline V gene lookup returns CDR1 MNHGY and CDR2 SAAAGT. V was cut by 9 bases and J by 3 bases, with 15 bases left in between. The CDR3 has 13 amino acids. CDR3 loop: CASKVPGIYEQYF. Written as DNA, the CDR3 is TGTGCCAGTAAGGTCCCCGGAATCTACGAGCAGTACTTC.